This entry concerns a single TCR beta chain. Its specificity is not known. The CDR3 runs to 13 residues. Germline loops: CDR1 MNHEY, CDR2 SVGEGT. V dropped 8 bases and J dropped 0 bases, with 11 bases sitting between them. These data belong to a study of T cells in Graves' hyperthyroidism and ophthalmopathy. The study's findings and limits: Blood held most thyroid clonotypes expanded above 0.001 frequency.

Around 10 ml fresh peripheral blood yielded the PBMCs. What was amplified from RNA transcripts were TCR beta CDR3 regions. Researchers ran a first-round RT-PCR on the TCR CDR3 using the HTBI primer set. MiXCR, run by TCRdb on the multiplex PCR reads, gives a single entry per CDR3 protein. There are roughly 420,000 distinct CDR3 sequences in the sample; 15% to 19% occur only once, and just under 8% lies in the top ten. Input material: blood. The sequence was obtained from a woman aged 18-30 years with Graves' hyperthyroidism. The chain carries TRBV6-2 or TRBV6-3 and TRBJ2-7; possible D gene TRBD1, 5 bases. The CDR3 sequence is CASGAVSSYEQYF. The CDR3, as DNA: TGTGCCAGCGGGGCGGTGAGCTCCTACGAGCAGTACTTC.